This TCR beta chain was profiled in a study of cytomegalovirus exposure and HLA in healthy donors. Findings and caveats of the study: Most sequenced TCRs were rare (though some public TCRs occurred in many donors). DRB1 had the most TCR associations and HLA-C the fewest, a later analysis found, with rates varying by HLA locus.

About this clone itself: Its matching antigen is unknown.

V shed 2 bases and J shed 3 bases, with 14 bases lying between them. The CDR3 length is 15 residues. Per the germline V gene, CDR1 is GTSNPN and CDR2 is SVGIG (reference sequence). Use of 60 Vbeta and 13 Jbeta primers characterized the PCR. Assay: immunoSEQ multiplex PCR; the TCRdb copy retains only in-frame clones and omits some. The repertoire holds about 190,000 clones, with roughly 76% as singletons. The source of this sequence is a woman under 40 in good health and CMV-seropositive. The chain is built from TRBV30 and TRBJ2-1, with D possibly TRBD2 on 5 matching bases. Sequencing input: PBMCs. CDR3 coding DNA: TGTGCCTGGAGTACCGCAGCGGTAAACTACAATGAGCAGTTCTTC. As protein: CAWSTAAVNYNEQFF.